This T cell receptor beta chain originates from a study of T cell changes during pregnancy in multiple sclerosis (dated by TCRdb to 2018 to 2020). About the full investigation: The study examined how the T cell repertoire changed over the course of pregnancy in women with multiple sclerosis.

Worth noting for this clone: The antigen this receptor binds is unknown. Base qualities are missing; no much larger clone stands one base away.

The CDR3, from cysteine to phenylalanine, totals 11 residues. Only the CDR3 DNA is retained, 33 bases long and in frame from the first base. V is clipped by 7 bases and J by 8 bases, and the sequence between their germline boundaries is 11 bases long. From the germline V gene, CDR1 is MDHEN and CDR2 is SYDVKM. The library was obtained by the immunoSEQ multiplex PCR assay. Sourced from immuneACCESS, this table was stored by TCRdb with only in-frame sequences that have V and J called. A share of the clones is absent; for the studies checked, an unresolved V gene accounts for under half, and the remainder has no known explanation. Across this sample there are approximately 45,000 clones, with 92% seen only once. In total, the top ten clones hold approximately 0.4% of the sample.

This sequence was found in a female donor in good health, enrolled as a control in a pregnancy study. The V and J segments used are TRBV28 and TRBJ1-1; no D gene call is confident. The source material was CD4+ T cells from peripheral blood mononuclear cells, sampled in the second trimester of pregnancy. The DNA sequence follows: TGTGCCAGCACGGAGTTTGACGAAGCTTTCTTT. The resulting protein is CASTEFDEAFF.